What follows are 7 T cell receptor beta chains derived from one specimen sequenced in a study of T cell changes during pregnancy in multiple sclerosis. Profiled with immunoSEQ multiplex PCR; TCRdb holds only in-frame clones, not every one. Of 50,000 to 55,000 clones listed, around 90% are singletons. The sequencing here drew on CD4+ T cells from peripheral blood mononuclear cells, taken in the third trimester of pregnancy. The receptors shown here come from a female donor with multiple sclerosis, enrolled in a pregnancy study.

The chain couples TRBV19 to TRBJ1-4; 9 bases agree with TRBD1. The V gene's germline CDR1 is LNHDA and CDR2 SQIVND (reference sequence). The CDR3 loop spans 15 amino acids. Trimming took 5 bases from V and 3 from J; bases not matched to a gene: 4. The CDR3 nucleotides are TGTGCCAGTAGTGAGAGACAGGGGGCTAATGAAAAACTGTTTTTT. Translated, it gives CASSERQGANEKLFF. Supplemented by reference TRBV19 and TRBJ1-4, the full variable domain reads DGGITQSPKYLFRKEGQNVTLSCEQNLNHDAMYWYRQDPGQGLRLIYYSQIVNDFQKGDIAEGYSVSREKKESFPLTVTSAQKNPTAFYLCASSERQGANEKLFFGSGTQLSVL.

This chain uses TRBV15 with TRBJ2-1; TRBD1 agrees at 10 bases. The germline V gene encodes CDR1 LNHNV and CDR2 YYDKDF (reference sequence). This CDR3 comprises 14 residues. The V and J ends lost 3 bases and 6 bases, in that order; junction bases with no gene match: 2. The CDR3 loop reads CATSRDRGSNEQFF. In DNA, the CDR3 is TGTGCCACCAGCAGGGACAGGGGGAGCAATGAGCAGTTCTTC.

The rearrangement joins TRBV5-6 to TRBJ2-3; TRBD1 is a possible D gene (6 bases). Germline V gene data show CDR1 as SGHDT and CDR2 as YYEEEE. The CDR3 loop spans 16 amino acids. V lost 2 bases to trimming and J lost 0 bases, with 13 bases between them. CDR3 amino acids: CASSFGTPASTDTQYF. The DNA of the CDR3 is TGTGCCAGCAGCTTTGGGACACCCGCTAGCACAGATACGCAGTATTTT.

This rearrangement joins TRBV6-6 to TRBJ2-3; possible D gene TRBD2, 5 bases. The CDR3 spans 15 residues. Between the trimmed V and J ends, which lost 6 bases and 2 bases, there was a span of 15 bases. Germline V CDR1 and CDR2: MNHNY, SVGAGI (reference sequence). The CDR3, as DNA: TGTGCCAGCAGAAACCTACTAGAGCTCACAGATACGCAGTATTTT. It specifies CASRNLLELTDTQYF.

The chain recombines TRBV7-8 with TRBJ2-4; 10 bases match TRBD1. Germline lookup yields CDR1 SGHVS and CDR2 FQNEAQ. This CDR3 is built from 16 residues. J gave up 9 bases and V 3 bases, and 11 bases lay outside the gene matches. The DNA for the CDR3 is TGTGCCAGCAGCTTTTCCTCGGGACAGGGGTACAGCATTCAGTACTTC. Amino acids: CASSFSSGQGYSIQYF.

The chain has TRBV9 and TRBJ2-7; TRBD1 might be the D (5 bases). The CDR3 totals 14 residues. In germline, CDR1 is SGDLS, CDR2 YYNGEE. V lost 4 bases and J 0 bases, leaving 11 bases between the germline ends. The CDR3 here is CASSIDSNSYEQYF. The CDR3, as DNA: TGTGCCAGCAGCATTGACAGTAACTCCTACGAGCAGTACTTC.

The gene calls are TRBV6-5 and TRBJ1-2; D perhaps matches TRBD1 (6 bases). Trimming shortened V by 6 bases and J by 4 bases, and 15 bases separated the two germline ends. Germline loops: CDR1 MNHEY, CDR2 SVGAGI. The CDR3 covers 14 residues. CDR3 DNA: TGTGCCAGCAGGTTACAGGGAAACGGCTATGGCTACACCTTC. Translation: CASRLQGNGYGYTF.